Included here is one T cell receptor beta chain sequence, with context. Its specificity is unknown. V shed 0 bases and J 4 bases; nucleotides not matched to a gene: 5. The CDR3 length is 16 residues. From germline, CDR1 is SGDLS and CDR2 YYNGEE. Time point meaning: baseline, week 1 (first vaccination visit). Treatment of the sample: pre-vaccination baseline after standard-of-care therapy. The source of the sample is a study of a mutant IDH1 vaccine in newly diagnosed glioma. Study summary: Former treatment meant radiotherapy, temozolomide, or both; the majority had gotten both.

Libraries were prepared by immunoSEQ multiplex PCR; TCRdb keeps only in-frame clonotypes and omits some of them. The sample lists 30,000 to 40,000 clones, around 78% occurring once. General observations from the study: Changes in the top peripheral T cell clonotypes seemingly had no bearing on pseudoprogression.

This clonotype was sampled from a man aged 40-50 years with glioma. Some clones in this sample may be carry-over from other donors' samples. The chain is built from TRBV9 and TRBJ2-1, with 9 bases aligning to TRBD2. The specimen was PBMCs, collected from a glioma patient treated with radiotherapy, temozolomide or both. CDR3 amino acids: CASSVDIAGAYNEQFF. CDR3 DNA: TGTGCCAGCAGCGTAGATATAGCGGGGGCATACAATGAGCAGTTCTTC.